These 2 T cell receptor beta chains were sequenced from one sample in a study of T cells after yellow fever vaccination. TCRdb ran MiXCR on the 5' RACE reads and lists one entry per CDR3 protein. The sample consists of 300,000 to 450,000 distinct CDR3 sequences, roughly 8.4% of them appearing once. Source: PBMCs, taken around 45 days after the first yellow fever vaccination. Receptors originate from a man between 18 and 35 years old who received the YFV17D yellow fever vaccine.

The J gene is TRBJ2-1, the V gene TRBV5-1, with D maybe TRBD2 (6 bases). The CDR3 has 15 residues. The germline V gene has CDR1 SGHRS and CDR2 YFSETQ. V was clipped by 6 bases and J by 7 bases, with 20 bases between them. This CDR3 is CASTPARGEVNEQFF. CDR3 in DNA: TGCGCCAGCACCCCCGCGAGAGGGGAGGTTAATGAGCAGTTCTTC.

This clonotype was counted at least ten times. The genes are TRBV19 and TRBJ1-1, with 7 bases matching TRBD1. The CDR3 is 14 residues long. Germline CDR1 and CDR2: LNHDA and SQIVND (reference sequence). The V segment lost 6 bases and the J segment 3 bases; nucleotides outside the gene matches: 7. In nucleotides, the CDR3 is TGTGCCAGTAGCTCGACAGGGTCGTACACTGAAGCTTTCTTT. This translates into CASSSTGSYTEAFF.